The 19 T cell receptor beta chains below all came from one sample that was sequenced in a study of CD8+ T cells in alopecia areata (dated by TCRdb to the late 2010s). Library creation used the immunoSEQ multiplex PCR assay. RNA was extracted from all samples and reverse transcribed into cDNA, which served as template for TCR sequencing. Drawn from immuneACCESS, this table holds only the in-frame rearrangements with V and J called that TCRdb kept. Clones are partly lost; checked studies trace under half to an unresolved V gene and leave the rest unexplained. The table for this sample lists about 200,000 clones; around 50% of them were counted only once. The ten largest account for 4.9% of the sample. Source material: CD8+ T cells sorted from blood. These receptors came from a human donor in good health.

The chain couples TRBV5-1 to TRBJ2-3, with D maybe TRBD1 (6 bases). The CDR3 sequence is 17 residues long. Trimming left V 4 bases short and J 0 bases short, with 18 bases between. The germline gives CDR1 SGHRS, CDR2 YFSETQ. This CDR3 is CASSPRGRSSSTDTQYF. The CDR3 nucleotides read TGCGCCAGCAGCCCCAGGGGCAGAAGCTCTAGCACAGATACGCAGTATTTT.

The chain carries TRBV4-2 and TRBJ1-1, with D possibly TRBD1 on 5 matching bases. The CDR3 has 18 amino acids. V was shortened by 3 bases and J by 0 bases, with 20 bases between the two germline ends. Per the germline V gene, CDR1 is LGHNA and CDR2 is YNFKEQ. CDR3 region: CASSQEILGGLMNTEAFF. The CDR3 DNA follows: TGTGCCAGCAGCCAGGAGATTTTGGGGGGATTAATGAACACTGAAGCTTTCTTT.

The CDR3 is CASSLGGGPSRNTEAFF. The CDR3 region has the DNA TGTGCCAGCAGCTTGGGGGGGGGCCCAAGTAGGAACACTGAAGCTTTCTTT. The chain has TRBV7-6 and TRBJ1-1; tentative D call: TRBD1 (6 bases). The V gene lost 3 bases and the J gene lost 1 base, with 18 bases spanning the gap. CDR1 is SGHVS and CDR2 is FNYEAQ in the germline V gene. The CDR3 is made up of 17 amino acids. The full variable domain, in which reference TRBV7-6 and TRBJ1-1 provide the parts outside the CDR3, is GAGVSQSPRYKVTKRGQDVALRCDPISGHVSLYWYRQALGQGPEFLTYFNYEAQQDKSGLPNDRFSAERPEGSISTLTIQRTEQRDSAMYRCASSLGGGPSRNTEAFFGQGTRLTVV.

This clone has ten or more counts. V is TRBV7-8 and J is TRBJ2-7; 9 positions match TRBD1. The ends lost 0 bases at V and 0 bases at J; junction bases unmatched: 3. CDR3 length equals 16 residues. CDR1 is SGHVS and CDR2 is FQNEAQ in the germline V gene. The CDR3 DNA reads TGTGCCAGCAGCTTAGCTGGGACAGGGAGCTCCTACGAGCAGTACTTC. Encoded protein: CASSLAGTGSSYEQYF. The entire variable domain, with the rest obtained from reference TRBV7-8 and TRBJ2-7, is as follows: GAGVSQSPRYKVAKRGQDVALRCDPISGHVSLFWYQQALGQGPEFLTYFQNEAQLDKSGLPSDRFFAERPEGSVSTLKIQRTQQEDSAVYLCASSLAGTGSSYEQYFGPGTRLTVT.

The chain combines TRBV7-2 with TRBJ2-1, with D unresolved. V was cut by 5 bases and J by 3 bases, with 14 bases left in between. Per germline, CDR1 SGHTA and CDR2 FQGNSA. The CDR3 sequence is 15 residues long. CDR3: CASSLPDHVYNEQFF. The DNA for the CDR3 is TGTGCCAGCAGCCTACCGGACCACGTCTACAATGAGCAGTTCTTC.

The chain is built from TRBV30 and TRBJ2-2, with 9 bases lining up with TRBD1. J gave up 0 bases and V 4 bases, and 9 bases lay outside the gene matches. CDR1 GTSNPN and CDR2 SVGIG come from the germline V gene (reference sequence). The CDR3 sequence is 17 residues long. CDR3 nucleotides: TGTGCCTGGACAGGGGGGACAGGGAAACCGAACACCGGGGAGCTGTTTTTT. Translated, it gives CAWTGGTGKPNTGELFF.

The gene calls are TRBV27 and TRBJ1-1; possible D gene TRBD1, 6 bases. V was cut by 4 bases and J by 1 base, with 10 bases left in between. Germline V gene sequence: CDR1 MNHEY, CDR2 SMNVEV (reference sequence). The CDR3 has 14 residues. Here the CDR3 DNA reads TGTGCCAGCAGTTCACAGGGTCGGAACACTGAAGCTTTCTTT. It encodes CASSSQGRNTEAFF.

This clone has more than one count but fewer than ten. Written as DNA, the CDR3 is TGTGCCAGCTCACCTCGGGACAGGGCAACCTACGAGCAGTACTTC. Translation: CASSPRDRATYEQYF. The chain employs TRBV18 and TRBJ2-7; TRBD1 matches at 9 bases. CDR3 length: 15 residues. Germline CDR1 and CDR2: KGHSH and LQKENI. With V trimmed by 3 bases and J by 2 bases, 5 bases remained unmatched.

V and J are TRBV2 and TRBJ2-7, with 9 positions matching TRBD2. V shed 6 bases, J shed 6 bases, and the junction held 3 bases outside the gene matches. Germline CDR1 is SNHLY and CDR2 is FYNNEI. The CDR3 loop spans 12 amino acids. This CDR3 is CASRRGGSEQYF. The CDR3 DNA sequence: TGTGCCAGCAGGCGGGGGGGCAGCGAGCAGTACTTC.

This sequence joins TRBV6-1 and TRBJ1-1, with D unresolved. The CDR3 runs to 14 residues. CDR1 MNHNS and CDR2 SASEGT come from the germline V gene. Trimming removed 7 bases at V and 4 bases at J, with 16 bases between. The CDR3 coding sequence is TGTGCCAGCACCCGTAACGCGGGTCTCACTGAAGCTTTCTTT. It codes for CASTRNAGLTEAFF.

The V and J genes are TRBV7-9 and TRBJ1-1; 7 nucleotides agree with TRBD1. Germline lookup yields CDR1 SEHNR and CDR2 FQNEAQ (reference sequence). This CDR3 has 14 amino acids. V dropped 0 bases and J dropped 8; count of bases not matched to a gene: 6. This chain's CDR3 is CASSLATGVGEAFF. DNA for the CDR3: TGTGCCAGCAGCTTAGCTACAGGGGTTGGGGAAGCTTTCTTT.

In its sample, this clone was seen once. CDR3 residues: CASRPTGTNEQYF. DNA of the CDR3: TGTGCCAGCAGACCGACAGGGACCAACGAGCAGTACTTC. The chain has TRBV27 and TRBJ2-7, with TRBD1 matching over 7 bases. This CDR3 is built from 13 residues. CDR1 MNHEY and CDR2 SMNVEV come from the germline V gene (reference sequence). After removal of 6 bases from V and 5 bases from J, the junction contained 7 bases not matched to a gene.

J is TRBJ2-7 and V is TRBV7-9, with a weak D call TRBD2 (5 bases). CDR1 and CDR2 from the germline V gene are SEHNR and FQNEAQ (reference sequence). The CDR3 extends over 13 amino acids. Trimming pared 5 bases from V and 4 bases from J, leaving 12 bases between. CDR3 sequence (DNA): TGTGCCAGCAGCACCCGACGGGAATACGAGCAGTACTTC. Translating gives CASSTRREYEQYF. Variable domain in full (rest from reference TRBV7-9 and TRBJ2-7): DTGVSQNPRHKITKRGQNVTFRCDPISEHNRLYWYRQTLGQGPEFLTYFQNEAQLEKSRLLSDRFSAERPKGSFSTLEIQRTEQGDSAMYLCASSTRREYEQYFGPGTRLTVT.

The chain combines TRBV9 with TRBJ1-2; D not certain. From germline, CDR1 is SGDLS and CDR2 YYNGEE. V was pared by 7 bases and J by 3 bases, with 10 bases between. The CDR3 length is 12 residues. CDR3 region: CASYTEDYGYTF. For the CDR3, the DNA is TGTGCCAGCTATACGGAGGACTATGGCTACACCTTC.

This clone showed up just a few times. The V call is TRBV29-1, the J call TRBJ1-1, with D perhaps matching TRBD1 (5 bases). This CDR3 has 12 residues. Germline lookup yields CDR1 SQVTM and CDR2 ANQGSEA. Trimming removed 6 bases at V and 4 bases at J, with 12 bases between. CDR3 residues: CSVGPASTEAFF. CDR3 nucleotide sequence: TGCAGCGTGGGACCCGCAAGCACTGAAGCTTTCTTT.

The DNA for the CDR3 is TGTGCCAGCAGCCTCGAATCGGGGGCGCGGGGCTACACCTTC. Translated: CASSLESGARGYTF. This chain uses TRBV5-6 with TRBJ1-2, with a weak D call TRBD1 (6 bases). CDR1 is SGHDT and CDR2 is YYEEEE in the germline V gene. The V gene lost 4 bases and the J gene lost 8 bases, with 18 bases spanning the gap. The length of the CDR3 is 14 residues.

Only one count was recorded for this clone. The V and J genes are TRBV30 and TRBJ1-2; TRBD1 might be the D (6 bases). CDR1 and CDR2 from the germline V gene are GTSNPN and SVGIG (reference sequence). The CDR3 contains 14 residues. Trimming stripped 4 bases from V and 4 bases from J, with 16 bases between. Here the CDR3 DNA reads TGTGCCTGGACCGAGTTGTGGACAGCCTATGGCTACACCTTC. It yields the protein CAWTELWTAYGYTF.

The count of this clone is one. This chain connects TRBV1 to TRBJ1-6. TRBV1 is an annotated pseudogene. The CDR3 extends over 17 amino acids. The CDR3 DNA follows: TGCACCAGCAGCCTCCCCCAGGAGGGACGGAATAATTCACCCCTCCACTTT. This gives the protein CTSSLPQEGRNNSPLHF.

The rearrangement joins TRBV6-6 to TRBJ1-1; D unresolved. The V gene lost 6 bases and the J gene lost 0 bases, with 14 bases spanning the gap. The CDR3 totals 15 residues. Germline V CDR1 and CDR2: MNHNY, SVGAGI (reference sequence). The CDR3 reads CASSPTRTVNTEAFF. CDR3 DNA: TGTGCCAGCAGCCCTACTCGGACGGTGAACACTGAAGCTTTCTTT.